Listed below are T cell receptor beta chains from one sample, sequenced in a study of cytomegalovirus exposure and HLA in healthy donors. The protocol was immunoSEQ multiplex PCR, while the TCRdb copy is restricted to in-frame clones and leaves out a portion. This repertoire includes under 85,000 clones. The sample taken for sequencing was PBMCs. The source of these receptors is a boy younger than 18 in good health and CMV-seronegative. Both conserved end residues are part of each CDR3. A D gene is named only where the DNA matches it firmly.

length	V	J	D	DNA	CDR3
12	TRBV6-1	TRBJ1-2	.	TGTGCCAGCAGTGAGGCAGGTGTTGGCTACACCTTC	CASSEAGVGYTF
16	TRBV19	TRBJ2-1	.	TGTGCCAGTAGTATATCGGGGGACGGGACCTACAATGAGCAGTTCTTC	CASSISGDGTYNEQFF
14	TRBV5-4	TRBJ1-6	.	TGTGCCAGCAGCAAACAGGGTATAAATTCACCCCTCCACTTT	CASSKQGINSPLHF
11	TRBV29-1	TRBJ1-4	.	TGCAGCGTTGGACAGTGGGAAAAACTGTTTTTT	CSVGQWEKLFF
15	TRBV2	TRBJ2-3	TRBD2	TGTGCCAGCAGTGCTAGCGGGGGGTTAACAGATACGCAGTATTTT	CASSASGGLTDTQYF
14	TRBV7-9	TRBJ2-1	TRBD1	TGTGCCAGCAGCTCTCCGGGACAGGACAATGAGCAGTTCTTC	CASSSPGQDNEQFF
15	TRBV27	TRBJ2-3	TRBD2	TGTGCCAGCAGCTTGGTAGCGGGCCTCACAGATACGCAGTATTTT	CASSLVAGLTDTQYF
15	TRBV9	TRBJ2-1	TRBD2	TGTGCCAGCAGCGTCGGCCAGCGGGATGACCTCGAGCAGTTCTTC	CASSVGQRDDLEQFF
15	TRBV25-1	TRBJ2-7	.	TGTGCCAGCAGTGAATATTCAGGGATCTCCTACGAGCAGTACTTC	CASSEYSGISYEQYF
15	TRBV15	TRBJ2-5	.	TGTGCCACCAGCAGAGATGGTCCAGGGTGGGAGACCCAGTACTTC	CATSRDGPGWETQYF
14	TRBV6-5	TRBJ2-5	TRBD1	TGTGCCAGCACCACACCGGGACAGGTCGGTGGCCAGTACTTC	CASTTPGQVGGQYF
14	TRBV5-1	TRBJ2-7	.	TGCGCCAGCAGTGGTAGTGGGAGCTCCTACGAGCAGTACTTC	CASSGSGSSYEQYF
14	TRBV5-1	TRBJ1-2	TRBD1	TGCGCCAGCAGCTTGGGGGACAGAGACTATGGCTACACCTTC	CASSLGDRDYGYTF
15	TRBV6-1	TRBJ2-3	TRBD1	TGTGCCAGCAGTGAAGGGACAGGGGGCGCAGATACGCAGTATTTT	CASSEGTGGADTQYF
13	TRBV19	TRBJ1-1	.	TGTGCCAGTATAAGCCCCTATAACACTGAAGCTTTCTTT	CASISPYNTEAFF
13	TRBV30	TRBJ1-5	.	TGTGCCTGGACGGGGAATGTGGATCAGCCCCAGCATTTT	CAWTGNVDQPQHF
14	TRBV19	TRBJ1-4	.	TGTGCCAGTAGTTTACGGACAGCTAATGAAAAACTGTTTTTT	CASSLRTANEKLFF
14	TRBV6-5	TRBJ1-2	.	TGTGCCAGCAGTTACATGGGGGCGCAGCGCGGCTACACCTTC	CASSYMGAQRGYTF
16	TRBV18	TRBJ2-7	TRBD1	TGTGCCAGCTCACCACCGGTTTGGGACAGGGCATACGAGCAGTACTTC	CASSPPVWDRAYEQYF
15	TRBV25-1	TRBJ1-2	.	TGTGCCAGCAGTGAGACGCAGCAGCTCCTGCGGGGCTACACCTTC	CASSETQQLLRGYTF
11	TRBV25-1	TRBJ2-3	.	TGTGCCAGCACTAGCACAGATACGCAGTATTTT	CASTSTDTQYF
15	TRBV27	TRBJ1-4	.	TGTGCCAGCAGTTTATTGCAGGGAACTAATGAAAAACTGTTTTTT	CASSLLQGTNEKLFF
15	TRBV6-5	TRBJ2-7	.	TGTGCCAGCAGTTACGGGACATTACTTCCCTACGAGCAGTACTTC	CASSYGTLLPYEQYF
15	TRBV19	TRBJ2-1	TRBD2	TGTGCCAGTAGTACCCTAGCGGGAGGGCCTGTTGGGCAGTTCTTC	CASSTLAGGPVGQFF
15	TRBV6-1	TRBJ1-5	TRBD1	TGTGCCAGCAGTGAAAGACAGGGCCTTTGGCAGCCCCAGCATTTT	CASSERQGLWQPQHF
16	TRBV19	TRBJ2-2	TRBD1	TGTGCCAGTAGTATTGACAGGGGCCTTGGCACCGGGGAGCTGTTTTTT	CASSIDRGLGTGELFF
15	TRBV19	TRBJ2-7	TRBD1	TGTGCCAGTAGGATTACAGGGGGCAGGGCCGCCGAGCAGTACTTC	CASRITGGRAAEQYF
11	TRBV30	TRBJ1-2	.	TGTGCCTGGAGTGTCCAGTATGGCTACACCTTC	CAWSVQYGYTF
14	TRBV19	TRBJ1-4	.	TGTGCCAGTAGTGATCAGGGGTATGGCGAAAAACTGTTTTTT	CASSDQGYGEKLFF
14	TRBV18	TRBJ1-3	.	TGTGCCAGCTCACGCCCTAACTCTGGAAACACCATATATTTT	CASSRPNSGNTIYF
15	TRBV6-6	TRBJ1-1	.	TGTGCCAGCAGAAAAATGACAGGCTTGAACACTGAAGCTTTCTTT	CASRKMTGLNTEAFF
20	TRBV12-2	TRBJ2-3	.	TGTGCAAGTCGCTTAATCCCTAGCGGGGAAGTAATGGGTGACACAGATACGCAGTATTTT	CASRLIPSGEVMGDTDTQYF
14	TRBV6-5	TRBJ2-4	.	TGTGCCAGCAGTACCAGGGAAGCCAAAAACATTCAGTACTTC	CASSTREAKNIQYF
14	TRBV9	TRBJ2-2	.	TGTGCCAGCACCCAGGGGGGGAACACCGGGGAGCTGTTTTTT	CASTQGGNTGELFF
12	TRBV6-1	TRBJ2-3	.	TGTGCCAGCAGTGGCCGACAAGATACGCAGTATTTT	CASSGRQDTQYF
16	TRBV6-1	TRBJ2-5	.	TGTGCCAGCAGTGAAAGTTTATGGCGGGGACGGGAGACCCAGTACTTC	CASSESLWRGRETQYF
14	TRBV5-1	TRBJ2-2	.	TGCGCCAGCAGAACGGGGATGAACACCGGGGAGCTGTTTTTT	CASRTGMNTGELFF
14	TRBV15	TRBJ1-5	TRBD1	TGTGCCACCAGCAGTTGGGACAGCCATCAGCCCCAGCATTTT	CATSSWDSHQPQHF
13	TRBV11-3	TRBJ2-1	.	TGTGCCAGCAGCGCGGCGGTTTACAATGAGCAGTTCTTC	CASSAAVYNEQFF
15	TRBV2	TRBJ2-1	.	TGTGCCAGCAGTCCCCGTTTCTTGGGAGACAATGAGCAGTTCTTC	CASSPRFLGDNEQFF
14	TRBV2	TRBJ2-1	.	TGTGCCAGCAGGGACAGTATCTCCTACAATGAGCAGTTCTTC	CASRDSISYNEQFF
14	TRBV30	TRBJ2-1	.	TGTGCCTGGAGGGGGAGGGGGTCCTACAATGAGCAGTTCTTC	CAWRGRGSYNEQFF
13	TRBV27	TRBJ2-7	TRBD2	TGTGCCAGCGGGAGTAGCGGGAGTTACGAGCAGTACTTC	CASGSSGSYEQYF
16	TRBV10-2	TRBJ2-3	.	TGCGCCAGCGGGGGGTCCGGGGATTCGAACACAGATACGCAGTATTTT	CASGGSGDSNTDTQYF
16	TRBV4-3	TRBJ2-3	TRBD2	TGCGCCAGCAGCCAAGGGTTCGGGAGGAGCACAGATACGCAGTATTTT	CASSQGFGRSTDTQYF
12	TRBV23-1	TRBJ1-6	TRBD1	TGCGCCAGCTTACAGGGGGGTTCACCCCTCCACTTT	CASLQGGSPLHF
16	TRBV5-1	TRBJ2-1	TRBD2	TGCGCCAGCAGCCTAACGACTAGCGGGTTTTCCAATGAGCAGTTCTTC	CASSLTTSGFSNEQFF
13	TRBV19	TRBJ1-1	.	TGTGCCAGTAGTCTAAAGGGGGACACTGAAGCTTTCTTT	CASSLKGDTEAFF
14	TRBV6-1	TRBJ1-2	TRBD1	TGTGCCAGCAGTGAGGAGGGACAGGGGTATGGCTACACCTTC	CASSEEGQGYGYTF
14	TRBV29-1	TRBJ2-2	.	TGCAGCGTCCTTGGGCCCTCCTCGACCGGGGAGCTGTTTTTT	CSVLGPSSTGELFF
15	TRBV5-1	TRBJ2-5	TRBD1	TGCGCCAGCAGCCCGACAGGGTCCCCACAAGAGACCCAGTACTTC	CASSPTGSPQETQYF
15	TRBV9	TRBJ2-1	TRBD2	TGTGCCAGCAGCCCTCGACTAGCCCTGGGGGATGAGCAGTTCTTC	CASSPRLALGDEQFF